Presented here are 18 T cell receptor beta chains from one specimen sequenced in a study of molecular identifiers for immune sequencing clone quantification. In TCRdb, the PCR reads were re-called with MiXCR into one record per CDR3 protein. The sample holds about 640,000 distinct CDR3 sequences; 15% to 20% are singletons and the top ten take roughly 0.9%. The sample consisted of naive CD8+ T cells from blood, with Jurkat cell RNA spiked in. The subset denotes: FACS-sorted CD8+CD4-CCR7+CD45RA+ naive T cells. The receptors were gathered from a human donor in good health. Some libraries in this study had Jurkat cell RNA spiked in.

This chain uses TRBV7-9 with TRBJ2-1; D may be TRBD2 (5 bases). Trimming cost V 5 bases and J 7 bases, with 21 bases left between them. The CDR3 is 16 amino acids. From germline, CDR1 is SEHNR and CDR2 FQNEAQ (reference sequence). The CDR3 loop is CASSPPPGITTNEQFF. The CDR3, as DNA: TGTGCCAGCAGCCCCCCCCCCGGGATCACTACAAATGAGCAGTTCTTC.

This clonotype was counted ten times or more. This chain links TRBV30 with TRBJ1-1; D gene ambiguous. This CDR3 has 12 amino acids. The V end was cut by 0 bases, the J end by 6 bases, with 8 bases between. CDR1 GTSNPN and CDR2 SVGIG come from the germline V gene (reference sequence). In DNA form, the CDR3 reads TGTGCCTGGAGTGTGGGATTAGCTGAAGCTTTCTTT. It specifies CAWSVGLAEAFF.

This clonotype was observed a few times. Germline is not matched at one junction end, which may reflect a read error. The chain has TRBV12-3 or TRBV12-4 and TRBJ1-3; 7 bases are a match to TRBD1. This CDR3 spans 15 amino acids. The CDR3 nucleotides read TGTGCCGGCAGTTCACGTAACAGGGGCGAAAACACCATATATTTT. It specifies CAGSSRNRGENTIYF.

The chain uses TRBV27 and TRBJ2-1; D perhaps matches TRBD1 (7 bases). This CDR3 comprises 15 residues. V was shortened by 2 bases and J by 5 bases, with 13 bases between the two germline ends. CDR1 is MNHEY and CDR2 is SMNVEV in the germline V gene (reference sequence). The CDR3 bases are TGTGCCAGCAGTTTAGGCCCAGGGGGGAACAATGAGCAGTTCTTC. Translated, it gives CASSLGPGGNNEQFF.

This clonotype showed up many times. The chain couples TRBV9 to TRBJ2-5; the D gene is possibly TRBD2 (6 bases). The CDR3 length is 16 residues. The germline V gene encodes CDR1 SGDLS and CDR2 YYNGEE. With 0 bases removed from V and 1 base from J, the gap between germline ends came to 13 bases. The CDR3 region has the DNA TGTGCCAGCAGCGTAGTAGGGGAGGCCGCCCAAGAGACCCAGTACTTC. It codes for CASSVVGEAAQETQYF.

This clonotype was detected once. This may be a read error: a much more frequent sequence differs by one nucleotide. The chain joins TRBV20-1 to TRBJ2-7; D ambiguous. CDR1 DFQATT and CDR2 SNEGSKA come from the germline V gene (reference sequence). This CDR3 spans 13 amino acids. The CDR3 loop reads CSARDAGPYGQYF. CDR3 sequence (DNA): TGCAGTGCTAGAGATGCTGGGCCCTACGGGCAGTACTTC.

This clonotype was seen just once. The V and J genes are TRBV6-2 or TRBV6-3 and TRBJ1-1, with a tentative D call TRBD1 (6 bases). Germline lookup yields CDR1 MNHEY and CDR2 SVGEGT. V dropped 5 bases and J dropped 5 bases, with 21 bases sitting between them. CDR3 length equals 16 residues. The CDR3 loop reads CASSHDRRKGMTEAFF. The CDR3, as DNA: TGTGCCAGCAGTCACGACAGGCGGAAGGGTATGACTGAAGCTTTCTTT.

For the CDR3, the DNA is TGTGCCAGCAGCCAAGAATATGCGGGAGCGACCTACGAGCAGTACTTC. This translates into CASSQEYAGATYEQYF. The chain combines TRBV4-2 with TRBJ2-7; 7 bases are shared with TRBD2. V was pared by 0 bases and J by 2 bases, with 7 bases of the junction left unmatched. CDR3 length: 16 residues. Germline V gives CDR1 LGHNA, CDR2 YNFKEQ.

In its sample, this clonotype was seen many times. The V gene is TRBV7-9, the J gene TRBJ1-4; 7 nucleotides agree with TRBD1. Germline V lookup: CDR1 SEHNR, CDR2 FQNEAQ (reference sequence). The CDR3 sequence is 16 residues long. V lost 5 bases to trimming and J lost 0 bases; unmatched junction nucleotides: 6. The CDR3 bases are TGTGCCAGCAGCCCGGGACAGACTCCAACTAATGAAAAACTGTTTTTT. Translating it yields CASSPGQTPTNEKLFF.

The chain links TRBV29-1 to TRBJ2-3; possible D gene TRBD1, 6 bases. V lost 4 bases and J 7 bases, leaving 21 bases between the germline ends. The germline V gene encodes CDR1 SQVTM and CDR2 ANQGSEA. The CDR3 runs to 15 residues. The CDR3 loop reads CSVVPVPLGTYTQYF. In DNA form, the CDR3 reads TGCAGCGTTGTCCCGGTGCCCCTGGGGACATATACGCAGTATTTT.

The chain carries TRBV7-5 and TRBJ2-6. TRBV7-5 is a known pseudogene. CDR3 length: 10 amino acids. DNA of the CDR3: TGTATATATGGGGCCAACGTCCTGACTTTC. It codes for CIYGANVLTF.

There are a few counts of this clonotype. The rearrangement links TRBV28 to TRBJ1-4; possible D gene TRBD1, 5 bases. Looked up from germline, CDR1 is MDHEN and CDR2 is SYDVKM. This CDR3 is 15 amino acids long. With 1 base removed from V and 11 bases from J, the gap between germline ends came to 17 bases. This chain's CDR3 is CASSLSQGDGDKLFF. CDR3 nucleotide sequence: TGTGCCAGCAGTTTATCCCAGGGCGACGGAGATAAACTGTTTTTT.

In its sample, this clonotype was seen many times. V and J are TRBV14 and TRBJ2-5; TRBD1 or TRBD2 may be the D gene (5 bases each). This CDR3 is built from 15 residues. V was cut by 1 base and J by 5 bases, with 14 bases left in between. Germline V lookup: CDR1 SGHDN, CDR2 FVKESK. The CDR3 region has the DNA TGTGCCAGCAGCCAAGCCGGGACCACTTCGGAGACCCAGTACTTC. Protein sequence: CASSQAGTTSETQYF.

Comment on this clonotype: No DNA is shown, since the ends of the CDR3 on it are uncertain; the CDR3 is the one TCRdb lists. This rearrangement joins TRBV7-5 to TRBJ2-7. TRBV7-5 represents a pseudogene. The CDR3 is made up of 17 amino acids, end residues included. CDR3: CISVPEARLSTLYEQYF.

This sequence joins TRBV11-3 and TRBJ2-2, with unresolved D. Between the trimmed V and J ends, which lost 0 bases and 7 bases, there was a span of 15 bases. This CDR3 region has 16 residues. The germline gives CDR1 SGHNT, CDR2 YENEEA. Written as DNA, the CDR3 is TGTGCCAGCAGCTTAGATTTTCAGGCCGACATCGGGGAGCTGTTTTTT. Residues: CASSLDFQADIGELFF.

Regarding this clonotype: A single base separates this from a much larger clone, so it may be a read error. The CDR3 does not close with the conserved phenylalanine or tryptophan, likely indicating a read error. The CDR3 region has the DNA TGCAGTGCTGGCCAGGGGGACACTGAAGCTTTCCTT. This translates into CSAGQGDTEAFL. V usage is TRBV20-1 and J usage is TRBJ1-1, with 7 positions matching TRBD1. J was trimmed by 3 bases and V by 5 bases; bases with no gene match: 3. The CDR3 contains 12 residues. Germline CDR1 DFQATT, CDR2 SNEGSKA (reference sequence).

This clonotype has ten or more counts. V gene TRBV7-2 combines with J gene TRBJ1-1; D gene uncertain. Germline loops: CDR1 SGHTA, CDR2 FQGNSA. Between the trimmed V and J ends, which lost 3 bases and 0 bases, there was a span of 8 bases. CDR3 length: 14 residues. The CDR3 DNA reads TGTGCCAGCAGCTTCGGATTTATGAACACTGAAGCTTTCTTT. Encoded protein: CASSFGFMNTEAFF.

There are a few counts of this clonotype. The V and J genes are TRBV11-1 and TRBJ1-1; D may be TRBD1 (5 bases). Trimming removed 6 bases at V and 4 bases at J, with 15 bases between. CDR3 size: 14 residues. The germline V gene encodes CDR1 SGHAT and CDR2 FQDESV (reference sequence). CDR3 in amino acids: CASSPSHRLTEAFF. CDR3 DNA sequence: TGTGCCAGCAGTCCCTCCCACAGGCTCACTGAAGCTTTCTTT.